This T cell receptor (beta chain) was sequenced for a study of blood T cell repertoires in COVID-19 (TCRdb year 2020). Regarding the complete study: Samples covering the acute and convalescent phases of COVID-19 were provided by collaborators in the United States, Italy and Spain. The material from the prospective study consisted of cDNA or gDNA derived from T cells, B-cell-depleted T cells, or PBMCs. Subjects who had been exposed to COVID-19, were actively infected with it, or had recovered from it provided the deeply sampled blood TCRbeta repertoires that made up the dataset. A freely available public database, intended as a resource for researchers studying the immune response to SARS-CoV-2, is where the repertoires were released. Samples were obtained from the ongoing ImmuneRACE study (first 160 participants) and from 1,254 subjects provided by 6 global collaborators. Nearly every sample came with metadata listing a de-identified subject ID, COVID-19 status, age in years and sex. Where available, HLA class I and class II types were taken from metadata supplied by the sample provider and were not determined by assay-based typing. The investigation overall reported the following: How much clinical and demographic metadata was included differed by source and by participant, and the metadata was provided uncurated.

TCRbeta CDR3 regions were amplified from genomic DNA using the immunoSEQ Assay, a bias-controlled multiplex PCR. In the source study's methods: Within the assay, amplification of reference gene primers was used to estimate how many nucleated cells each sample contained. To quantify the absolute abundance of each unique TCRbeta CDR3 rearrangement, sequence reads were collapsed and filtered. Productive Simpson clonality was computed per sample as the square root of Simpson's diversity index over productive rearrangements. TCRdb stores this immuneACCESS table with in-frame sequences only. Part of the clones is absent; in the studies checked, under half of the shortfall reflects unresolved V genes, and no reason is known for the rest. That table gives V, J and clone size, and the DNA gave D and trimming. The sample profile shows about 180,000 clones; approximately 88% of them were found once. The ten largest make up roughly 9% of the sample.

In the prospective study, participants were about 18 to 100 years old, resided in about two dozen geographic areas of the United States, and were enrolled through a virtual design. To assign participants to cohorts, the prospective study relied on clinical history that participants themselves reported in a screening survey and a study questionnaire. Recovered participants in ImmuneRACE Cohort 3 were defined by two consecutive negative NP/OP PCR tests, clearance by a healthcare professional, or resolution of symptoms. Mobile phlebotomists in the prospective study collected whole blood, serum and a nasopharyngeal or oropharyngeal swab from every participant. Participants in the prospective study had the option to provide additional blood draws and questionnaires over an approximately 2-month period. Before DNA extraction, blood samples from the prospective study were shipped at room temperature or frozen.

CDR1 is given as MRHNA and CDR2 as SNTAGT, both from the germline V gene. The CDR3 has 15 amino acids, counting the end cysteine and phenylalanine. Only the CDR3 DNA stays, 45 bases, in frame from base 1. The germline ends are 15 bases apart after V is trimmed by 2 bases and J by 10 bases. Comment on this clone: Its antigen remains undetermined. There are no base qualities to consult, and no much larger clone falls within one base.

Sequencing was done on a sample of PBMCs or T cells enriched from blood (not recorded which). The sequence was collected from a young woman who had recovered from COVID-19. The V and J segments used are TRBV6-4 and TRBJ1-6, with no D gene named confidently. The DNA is TGTGCCAGCAGTGACCCCCAGCCTGTGGGCTCACCCCTCCACTTT. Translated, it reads CASSDPQPVGSPLHF.